This T cell receptor beta chain was identified in a study of T-cell reconstitution after alpha-beta-depleted transplantation in children. This clonotype has only a few counts. No antigen is known for it. Findings of the study overall: Recipient T cells and thymic progenitors that survived gave rise to the high TCRbeta diversity observed at day 60 in some patients. T-cell counts and diversity at one year post-transplant came mainly from newly produced T cells.

CDR1 is MDHEN and CDR2 is SYDVKM in the germline V gene. This CDR3 has 14 residues. V trimming: 3 bases; J trimming: 8 bases; junction bases outside the gene matches: 5. Preparation of the TCRbeta library involved a method that used unique molecular identifiers. TCRdb passed the PCR reads through MiXCR, listing each CDR3 protein once. The data show roughly 120,000 distinct CDR3 sequences, with 10% seen just once and less than 45% held by the top ten. This clonotype originated in a boy under 10 years old with acute lymphoblastic leukemia, due to receive a stem cell transplant. This specimen consisted of PBMCs, obtained before TCRalphabeta/CD19-depleted stem cell transplant. This chain connects TRBV28 to TRBJ2-4; 9 bases map to TRBD2. Written as DNA, the CDR3 is TGTGCCAGCAGTTTGGACGGCGGGGGGGACATTCAGTACTTC. It yields the protein CASSLDGGGDIQYF.